This TCR beta chain stems from a study of blood T cells in healthy people across ages. Notes on the study in general: Diversity estimated from one million T cells was considered an underestimate.

As concerns this clonotype: No antigen is known for it.

It was with a sample-barcoded 5' primer and a J-beta primer mix that a second PCR of roughly 7 to 12 cycles was run. Each CDR3 protein gets one entry after TCRdb re-called the 5' RACE reads with MiXCR. The sample has about 930,000 distinct CDR3 sequences, just under 30% seen once. The CDR3 is 15 amino acids. CDR1 and CDR2 from the germline V gene are SEHNR and FQNEAQ (reference sequence). The V and J ends lost 3 bases and 3 bases respectively, with 14 bases between them. The same data also contributed to another study, on T cells of mothers and their children. That paper adds: cDNA synthesis used all extracted RNA, approximately 1.6 ug per 15 ul.

Sample: blood. The chain links TRBV7-9 to TRBJ1-1; perhaps TRBD1 as D (5 bases). This TCR derives from a woman between 40 and 50 years old in good health. The CDR3 loop reads CASSFYRKQDTEAFF. As DNA, the CDR3 is TGTGCCAGCAGCTTCTATAGGAAACAGGACACTGAAGCTTTCTTT.